A single sample gave rise to the 14 T cell receptor beta chains below, sequenced in a study of blood T cell repertoires in COVID-19. Clones were sequenced by immunoSEQ multiplex PCR, and TCRdb holds only the in-frame ones, with some missing. The table has about 62,000 clones, around four fifths seen once; the top ten hold over 6%. Sequencing input: peripheral blood. These receptors all come from a woman between 50 and 59 years old with active or convalescent COVID-19.

This clone was picked up many times. The gene calls are TRBV6-4 and TRBJ1-5; a possible D gene is TRBD1 (5 bases). CDR3 length: 14 amino acids. V was pared by 6 bases and J by 0 bases, with 9 bases between. Germline loops: CDR1 MRHNA, CDR2 SNTAGT. CDR3 residues: CASSGHVSNQPQHF. The CDR3 bases are TGTGCCAGCAGCGGACATGTTAGCAATCAGCCCCAGCATTTT.

The chain carries TRBV5-4 and TRBJ2-2; the D gene is possibly TRBD2 (5 bases). V lost 10 bases to trimming and J lost 5 bases, with 9 bases between them. CDR1 is SGHNT and CDR2 is YYREEE in the germline V gene (reference sequence). This CDR3 has 11 amino acids. This chain's CDR3 is CASTGTGELFF. The CDR3 DNA reads TGTGCCTCCACGGGGACCGGGGAGCTGTTTTTT. Together with reference TRBV5-4 and TRBJ2-2, the CDR3 gives the full variable domain: ETGVTQSPTHLIKTRGQQVTLRCSSQSGHNTVSWYQQALGQGPQFIFQYYREEENGRGNFPPRFSGLQFPNYSSELNVNALELDDSALYLCASTGTGELFFGEGSRLTVL.

The V call is TRBV5-6, the J call TRBJ2-7; 8 bases are a match to TRBD2. With V trimmed by 0 bases and J by 6 bases, 5 bases remained unmatched. This CDR3 contains 14 residues. Germline CDR1 SGHDT, CDR2 YYEEEE. CDR3 coding DNA: TGTGCCAGCAGCTTGGGGGGACTAGAGTCCGAGCAGTACTTC. Amino acid sequence: CASSLGGLESEQYF.

This clone appeared a few times. The V gene is TRBV18, the J gene TRBJ2-1, with a tentative D call TRBD1 (5 bases). The CDR3 has 16 amino acids. V was pared by 1 base and J by 4 bases, with 14 bases between. The germline V gene has CDR1 KGHSH and CDR2 LQKENI. The CDR3 reads CASSPRGRVRYNEQFF. For the CDR3, the DNA is TGTGCCAGCTCACCACGAGGCAGGGTGCGGTACAATGAGCAGTTCTTC.

The chain joins TRBV19 to TRBJ1-5; D gene unclear. Germline V lookup: CDR1 LNHDA, CDR2 SQIVND (reference sequence). The CDR3 sequence is 12 residues long. The V end lost 1 base, the J end lost 8 bases, and 6 bases lay between the germline ends. CDR3 in amino acids: CASSIAEEPQHF. In nucleotides, the CDR3 is TGTGCCAGTAGTATAGCGGAGGAGCCCCAGCATTTT. The variable domain in full, completed from reference TRBV19 and TRBJ1-5, reads DGGITQSPKYLFRKEGQNVTLSCEQNLNHDAMYWYRQDPGQGLRLIYYSQIVNDFQKGDIAEGYSVSREKKESFPLTVTSAQKNPTAFYLCASSIAEEPQHFGDGTRLSIL.

This clone was seen only a few times. The rearrangement links TRBV7-3 to TRBJ2-3; 9 nucleotides match TRBD1. This CDR3 is built from 15 residues. CDR1 is SGHTA, CDR2 FQGTGA, per germline. Unmatched junction bases numbered 0, after V lost 2 bases and J lost 0 bases. The CDR3: CASSLGTGSTDTQYF. In nucleotides, the CDR3 is TGTGCCAGCAGCTTAGGGACAGGGAGCACAGATACGCAGTATTTT. Using reference TRBV7-3 and TRBJ2-3 for the parts outside the CDR3, the full variable domain is GAGVSQTPSNKVTEKGKYVELRCDPISGHTALYWYRQSLGQGPEFLIYFQGTGAADDSGLPNDRFFAVRPEGSVSTLKIQRTERGDSAVYLCASSLGTGSTDTQYFGPGTRLTVL.

This clone was recorded only once. This same CDR3 is encoded by further DNA sequences in the sample. The chain is built from TRBV19 and TRBJ2-5, with D tentatively TRBD2 (6 bases). The CDR3 spans 15 residues. Germline values: CDR1 LNHDA, CDR2 SQIVND (reference sequence). With 3 bases removed from V and 0 bases from J, the gap between germline ends came to 11 bases. The CDR3 loop is CASSILGGYQETQYF. The CDR3, as DNA: TGTGCCAGTAGTATCCTCGGGGGATACCAAGAGACCCAGTACTTC.

The J gene is TRBJ2-2, the V gene TRBV7-8; 9 nucleotides agree with TRBD2. V lost 4 bases and J lost 2; bases outside the gene matches: 11. The CDR3 is made up of 18 amino acids. CDR1 SGHVS and CDR2 FQNEAQ come from the germline V gene. Here the CDR3 reads CASSYSGTSRVNTGELFF. CDR3 DNA: TGTGCCAGCAGCTATTCCGGGACTAGCCGGGTCAACACCGGGGAGCTGTTTTTT.

The chain links TRBV7-3 to TRBJ1-6; perhaps TRBD1 as D (6 bases). The CDR3 covers 16 residues. The V end lost 3 bases, the J end lost 9 bases, and 18 bases lay between the germline ends. From germline, CDR1 is SGHTA and CDR2 FQGTGA. CDR3 in DNA: TGTGCCAGCAGCTTGGGGACATCGCAAATGGGTTCACCCCTCCACTTT. Encoded protein: CASSLGTSQMGSPLHF. Using reference TRBV7-3 and TRBJ1-6 for the parts outside the CDR3, the full variable domain is GAGVSQTPSNKVTEKGKYVELRCDPISGHTALYWYRQSLGQGPEFLIYFQGTGAADDSGLPNDRFFAVRPEGSVSTLKIQRTERGDSAVYLCASSLGTSQMGSPLHFGNGTRLTVT.

This chain links TRBV20-1 with TRBJ2-3, with D possibly being TRBD1 (6 bases). CDR3 length: 16 amino acids. Germline V gene lookup returns CDR1 DFQATT and CDR2 SNEGSKA (reference sequence). The V gene lost 6 bases and the J gene lost 0 bases, with 19 bases spanning the gap. The CDR3: CSASTHRVLSTDTQYF. The CDR3 bases are TGCAGTGCCAGTACTCACAGGGTCCTGAGCACAGATACGCAGTATTTT.

The V gene is TRBV5-1, the J gene TRBJ2-2, with TRBD1 as a possible D gene (6 bases). Looked up from germline, CDR1 is SGHRS and CDR2 is YFSETQ. Trimming left V 4 bases short and J 8 bases short, with 15 bases between. The CDR3 has 14 residues. The CDR3 DNA is TGCGCCAGCAGCGTGAAAGGGGGTTTAGGGGAGCTGTTTTTT. This sequence encodes CASSVKGGLGELFF.

By frequency in the sample, this clone is medium-sized. The chain combines TRBV11-3 with TRBJ2-3, with TRBD2 identical over 7 bases. The CDR3 has 15 residues. V lost 1 base, J lost 2 bases, and 3 bases stayed unmatched. The germline V gene has CDR1 SGHNT and CDR2 YENEEA. The CDR3 sequence is CASSLGDYFTDTQYF. DNA of the CDR3: TGTGCCAGCAGCTTAGGGGACTACTTCACAGATACGCAGTATTTT.

V usage is TRBV7-9 and J usage is TRBJ1-2, with D tentatively TRBD1 (5 bases). Deletions cut 5 bases from V and 7 bases from J, with 17 bases between. CDR3 size: 14 residues. The V gene's germline CDR1 is SEHNR and CDR2 FQNEAQ (reference sequence). DNA of the CDR3: TGTGCCAGCAGCCCCCGGCGTGGGGCTGGTGGCTACACCTTC. As protein: CASSPRRGAGGYTF.

The chain is built from TRBV9 and TRBJ2-1; perhaps TRBD1 as D (8 bases). The germline V gene encodes CDR1 SGDLS and CDR2 YYNGEE. This CDR3 spans 19 amino acids. The germline V and J ends were trimmed by 0 bases and 3 bases, with 22 bases remaining between them. CDR3 in amino acids: CASSVEPGGRGGLYNEQFF. The CDR3 DNA reads TGTGCCAGCAGCGTAGAACCAGGGGGCCGCGGGGGACTCTACAATGAGCAGTTCTTC.